The present T cell receptor beta chain was sequenced within a study of beta chain features in type 1 diabetes listed by TCRdb under 2018. Broadly, across the study: No differences in mean age, gender distribution, total cell number or subset yield were found between patients and healthy donors. Across all samples, around 99 million sorted cells were examined, and cell number per subset correlated strongly with RNA yield. In the study, TCRB repertoires of sorted circulating CD4+ T cell subsets from recently diagnosed type 1 diabetes patients were compared with those of matched healthy donors. Regulatory and stem cell-like memory subsets were obtained from only 8 patients and about eight healthy donors, while naive and central memory subsets were obtained from all 30 or so donors.

What the work shows at the level of the full study, not this receptor alone: In all four CD4+ subsets, TCRB CDR3 length was moderately but significantly shorter in type 1 diabetes patients. Only small numbers of individuals were included in the HLA sub-analyses, which left unresolved whether HLA type had any influence on TCRB rearrangement. PCR may preferentially amplify shorter templates, but because patient and control samples were amplified and corrected together, any resulting skew would affect both groups equally. Fewer insertions and more nucleotide deletions at VDJ recombination sites were observed in patients with type 1 diabetes, implying thymic rearrangement abnormalities. Because cDNA was sequenced instead of genomic DNA, highly expressing activated cells could be over-represented, though the groups showed no difference in activation or CD3 levels. The naive, central memory and regulatory TCRB repertoires appeared to resemble one another more closely among patients than among healthy donors.

The entire amount of isolated RNA was reverse transcribed using the High Capacity cDNA Reverse Transcription Kit, so the sequenced TCRB transcripts were expressed ones. Deep immunoSEQ sequencing was performed on naive, central memory and regulatory T cell samples, with an average of roughly 4 million total reads per sample. Sorted cells were lysed in RLT buffer, and RNA was extracted using DNase-treated RNeasy Micro or Mini kits according to cell number. Each cell subset was processed separately to prevent cross-contamination, with patient and healthy donor samples processed together. The immunoSEQ multiplex PCR was used to amplify TCRB sequences from cDNA, generating 87-bp fragments that spanned the CDR3 region. Amplicons were sequenced on the Illumina HiSeq platform. The published analysis was carried out like this. Synthetic template baselines were used to correct PCR bias computationally, reads within Hamming distance 2 were collapsed together, and singletons that could not be merged were discarded. Reads were aligned against IMGT so that V, D and J genes, CDR3 length and insertions or deletions at six rearrangement sites could be assigned. Within each subset, clonotype counts were normalized to sorted cell number, and only after that were true diversity and Gini coefficients computed with the tcR R package. Repertoire sharing was quantified using the overlap coefficient calculated on TCRB nucleotide sequences. Out-of-frame TCRB sequences from naive cells were analyzed to stand in for the pre-selection repertoire. TCRdb stores this immuneACCESS table with in-frame sequences only. Part of the clones is absent; in the studies checked, under half of the shortfall reflects unresolved V genes, and no reason is known for the rest. The DNA gave D and trimming, while V, J and clone size come from that table. This sample gives 900,000 or so clones in total; under 20% of them show up just once. The ten largest clonotypes hold around 0.02% of the sample.

From each donor, a single peripheral blood sample of approximately 0.11 L on average was drawn into heparinised tubes. A BD FACSAria II and a panel including CD45RO, CCR7, CD25, CD127, CD95 and CD27 were used to sort naive, central memory, regulatory and stem cell-like memory CD4+ T cells. Purity was above 95% for every sorted population. PBMCs were isolated immediately by Lymphoprep density gradient centrifugation and stained directly without culture. Samples were stained and sorted in pairs, with one healthy donor and one patient per experiment, so that batch effects were minimized. The CDR3 runs 14 amino acids, cysteine and phenylalanine included. Left in the record is the CDR3 DNA by itself, 42 bases read in frame from the first base. Reading the germline V gene (reference sequence) gives CDR1 SEHNR and CDR2 FQNEAQ. V has 1 base trimmed and J has 7 bases trimmed; junction bases matching no gene number 4.

This clone was counted between two and nine times. The clone's antigen remains unknown. No per-base quality is available; no much larger clone lies one base away. The chain links TRBV7-9 with TRBJ1-5, with TRBD1 identical over 7 junction bases. Sequencing used naive CD4+ T cells from blood. Per the publication, the cell subset or site label means: true naive CD4+ T cells. The origin of this receptor is a woman under 30 in good health. The CDR3 here reads CASSLDRGPQPQHF. The DNA sequence is TGTGCCAGCAGCTTAGACAGGGGCCCCCAGCCCCAGCATTTT. The full variable domain, with segments outside the CDR3 supplied by the reference TRBV7-9 and TRBJ1-5 proteins, appears as DTGVSQNPRHKITKRGQNVTFRCDPISEHNRLYWYRQTLGQGPEFLTYFQNEAQLEKSRLLSDRFSAERPKGSFSTLEIQRTEQGDSAMYLCASSLDRGPQPQHFGDGTRLSIL.